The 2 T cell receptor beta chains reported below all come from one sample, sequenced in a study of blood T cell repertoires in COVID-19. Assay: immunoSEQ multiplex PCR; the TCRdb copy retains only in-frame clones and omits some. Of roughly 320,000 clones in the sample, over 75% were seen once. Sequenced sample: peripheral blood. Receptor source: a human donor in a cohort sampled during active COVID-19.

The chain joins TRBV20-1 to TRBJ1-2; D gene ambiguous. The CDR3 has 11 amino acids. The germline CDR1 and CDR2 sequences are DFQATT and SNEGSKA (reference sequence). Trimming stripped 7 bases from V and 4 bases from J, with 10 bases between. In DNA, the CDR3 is TGCAGTGTGTCAAGCATCTATGGCTACACCTTC. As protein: CSVSSIYGYTF.

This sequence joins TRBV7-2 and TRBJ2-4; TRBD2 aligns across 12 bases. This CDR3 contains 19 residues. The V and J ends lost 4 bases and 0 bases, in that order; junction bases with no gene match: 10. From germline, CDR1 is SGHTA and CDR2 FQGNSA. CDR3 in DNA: TGTGCCAGCAGCTACTCGCCTAGCGGGGGGGATCTAGCCAAAAACATTCAGTACTTC. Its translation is CASSYSPSGGDLAKNIQYF.